This T cell receptor (beta chain) derives from a study of spatial heterogeneity in lung cancer (dated by TCRdb to the late 2010s). Some background on the complete study: More beta-chain than alpha-chain transcripts were consistently detected, likely reflecting higher beta-chain transcript abundance. In the raw uncorrected reads, each unique combination of TCR and UMI appeared more than ten times on average. In non-small cell lung cancer, the study quantitatively compared TCR alpha and beta repertoires across several tumor regions, matched nontumor lung, and blood. Nonsynonymous mutation counts, determined by whole-exome sequencing of tumor tissue, were related to TCR repertoire features. At surgery, some 200 tumor regions, 61 to 65 matched nontumor lung samples and 56 PBMC samples were TCR-sequenced for both alpha and beta chains. Study-wide conclusions, independent of this receptor: Ubiquitous expanded tumor TCRs were found in blood more often at tumor resection than at routine follow-up. Confirming at a functional level the hypothesis that regional TCRs recognize regional mutations was considered to require additional single-cell paired TCR alpha and beta sequencing.

The sample's time point, from its label and the paper: sample taken at primary tumor resection. Without any cell sorting, TCR sequencing was performed on whole RNA extracted either from tumor and nontumor lung tissue or from cryopreserved PBMC samples. The donors were some 70 patients from the lung TRACERx cohort who had early-stage, untreated non-small cell lung cancer. Patients were selected for TCR sequencing only if sufficient RNA was available from at least two tumor regions. A word on this clonotype: No antigen is known for it. Base-call qualities are not available, and no considerably larger clone is one nucleotide away.

The germline V gene supplies CDR1 SGHRS and CDR2 YFSETQ. The CDR3, cysteine through phenylalanine, is 14 amino acids long. Only the CDR3 portion is preserved as DNA: 42 bases, with reading frame beginning at the first base. Trimming takes 3 bases off V and 9 bases off J; junction bases not matched to a gene: 6. Library preparation was by 5' RACE. The sequencer listed for this sample is NextSeq 500. To allow correction of PCR and sequencing errors, the TCR library protocol tagged every TCR cDNA molecule with a unique molecular identifier. Turning to the authors' computational methods: Decombinator tools were used for TCR identification, UMI-based error correction and CDR3 extraction. Expanded TCRs were defined as those above a frequency of 2 per 1,000, corresponding to the top 1% of the tumor frequency distribution. Renyi diversity was computed with the R vegan package after each repertoire had been subsampled 100 times to 5,000 TCRs. CDR3 similarity networks were built from amino acid triplet string-kernel similarity, connecting CDR3s with pairwise similarity above 0.82. The public reads were reanalyzed by TCRdb: fastp trimming at Q25, MiXCR alignment, in-frame beta chains only. Rows with one shared CDR3 protein collapse into an entry with the most common genes and DNA. These V and J calls are TCRdb output, not the study's own analysis. This sample gives almost 75,000 distinct CDR3 sequences in total; more than 10% of them show up just once. Under 7.5% of the sample is held by the ten biggest clonotypes.

Sequencing used PBMCs, obtained at surgery. This sequence originates from a male donor with early-stage non-small cell lung cancer. Rearrangement joined TRBV5-1 to TRBJ1-6; TRBD1 lines up with 7 middle nucleotides. The CDR3 amino acid sequence is: CASSWGTEASPLHF. In nucleotide form, the sequence is TGCGCCAGCAGCTGGGGGACAGAGGCTTCACCCCTCCACTTT.